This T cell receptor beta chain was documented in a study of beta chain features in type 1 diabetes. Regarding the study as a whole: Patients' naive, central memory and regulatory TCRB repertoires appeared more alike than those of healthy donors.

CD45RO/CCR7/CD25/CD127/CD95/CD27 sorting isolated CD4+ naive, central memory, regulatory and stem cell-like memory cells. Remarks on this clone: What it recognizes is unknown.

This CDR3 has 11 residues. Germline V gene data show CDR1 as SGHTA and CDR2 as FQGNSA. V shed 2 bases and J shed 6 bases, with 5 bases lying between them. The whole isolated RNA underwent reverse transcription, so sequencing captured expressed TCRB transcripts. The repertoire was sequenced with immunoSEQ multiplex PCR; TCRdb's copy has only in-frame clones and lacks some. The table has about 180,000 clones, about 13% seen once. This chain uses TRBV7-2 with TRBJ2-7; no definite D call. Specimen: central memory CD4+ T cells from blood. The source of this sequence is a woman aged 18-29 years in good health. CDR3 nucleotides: TGTGCCAGCAGCTTATCGGTCGAGCAGTACTTC. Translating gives CASSLSVEQYF.